This paragraph covers one T cell receptor beta chain sequence. This entry is derived from a study of blood T cell repertoires in COVID-19. Study information: Whether acute or convalescent, the COVID-19 samples came from the United States, Italy and Spain.

This CDR3 comprises 13 residues. Trimming took 4 bases from V and 2 from J; bases not matched to a gene: 0. Enrolled through a virtual design, the participants were between roughly 18 and 95 years of age and came from under 25 US areas. What the recovered Cohort 3 donors had was two negative PCRs, clearance, or symptom resolution. Some clones are missing from TCRdb's copy, which holds only in-frame ones; the method was immunoSEQ multiplex PCR. The data contain approximately 180,000 clones, about 85% of them singletons. The origin of this receptor is a man aged 35 to 55 who had recovered from COVID-19. The sample taken for sequencing was PBMCs or T cells enriched from blood (not recorded which). The V call is TRBV12-3 or TRBV12-4, the J call TRBJ2-5; 8 nucleotides line up with TRBD1. This CDR3 reads CASSWDRQETQYF. The CDR3 DNA reads as TGTGCCAGCAGTTGGGACAGGCAAGAGACCCAGTACTTC.